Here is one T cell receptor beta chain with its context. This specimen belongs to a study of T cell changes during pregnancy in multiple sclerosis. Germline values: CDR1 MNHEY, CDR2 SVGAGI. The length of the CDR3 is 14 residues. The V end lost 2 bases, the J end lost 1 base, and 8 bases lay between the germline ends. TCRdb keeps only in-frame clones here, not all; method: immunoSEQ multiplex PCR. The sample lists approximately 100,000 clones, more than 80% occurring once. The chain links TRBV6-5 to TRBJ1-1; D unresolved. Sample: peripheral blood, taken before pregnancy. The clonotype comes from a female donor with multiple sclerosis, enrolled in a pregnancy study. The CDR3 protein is CASSYGRSNTEAFF. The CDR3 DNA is TGTGCCAGCAGTTACGGGCGATCGAACACTGAAGCTTTCTTT.